Below, one TCR beta chain is given with its context. The sample belongs to a study of T cell changes during pregnancy in multiple sclerosis. Generated by immunoSEQ multiplex PCR, the TCRdb table keeps only in-frame clones and is missing some. The repertoire holds some 47,000 clones, with around 89% as singletons. The V gene's germline CDR1 is SGHKS and CDR2 YYEKEE (reference sequence). Trimming left V 5 bases short and J 6 bases short, with 19 bases between. The CDR3 loop spans 15 amino acids. The TCR comes from a female donor with multiple sclerosis, enrolled in a pregnancy study. V and J are TRBV5-5 and TRBJ2-3; D unclear. Sample: CD8+ T cells from peripheral blood mononuclear cells, taken in the second trimester of pregnancy. CDR3 DNA: TGTGCCAGCAGTCGTGATCTTCCCGCGGTGGATACGCAGTATTTT. Residues: CASSRDLPAVDTQYF.